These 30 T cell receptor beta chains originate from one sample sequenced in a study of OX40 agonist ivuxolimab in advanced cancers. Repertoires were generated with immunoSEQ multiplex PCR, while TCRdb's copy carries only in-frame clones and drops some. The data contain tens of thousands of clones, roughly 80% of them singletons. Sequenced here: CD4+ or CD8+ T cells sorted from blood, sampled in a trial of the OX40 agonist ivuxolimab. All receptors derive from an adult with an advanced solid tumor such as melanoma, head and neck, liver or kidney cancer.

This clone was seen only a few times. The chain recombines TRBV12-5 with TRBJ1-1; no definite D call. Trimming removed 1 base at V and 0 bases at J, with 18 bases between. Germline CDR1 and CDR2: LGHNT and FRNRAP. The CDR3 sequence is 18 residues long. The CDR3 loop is CASGLATGLSNMNTEAFF. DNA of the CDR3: TGTGCTAGTGGTTTGGCAACCGGGCTCTCAAACATGAACACTGAAGCTTTCTTT.

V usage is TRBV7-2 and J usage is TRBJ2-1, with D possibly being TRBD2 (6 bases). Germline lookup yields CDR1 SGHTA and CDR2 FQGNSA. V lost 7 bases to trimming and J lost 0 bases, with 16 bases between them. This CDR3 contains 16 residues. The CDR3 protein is CASTAEAGLSYNEQFF. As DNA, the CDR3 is TGTGCCAGCACCGCCGAGGCGGGGCTCTCCTACAATGAGCAGTTCTTC.

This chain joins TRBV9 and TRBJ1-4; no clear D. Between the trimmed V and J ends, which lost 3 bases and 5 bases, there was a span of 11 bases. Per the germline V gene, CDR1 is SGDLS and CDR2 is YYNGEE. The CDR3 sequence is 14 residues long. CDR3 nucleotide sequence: TGTGCCAGCAGCGGAGCAGCAGCAAATGAAAAACTGTTTTTT. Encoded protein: CASSGAAANEKLFF.

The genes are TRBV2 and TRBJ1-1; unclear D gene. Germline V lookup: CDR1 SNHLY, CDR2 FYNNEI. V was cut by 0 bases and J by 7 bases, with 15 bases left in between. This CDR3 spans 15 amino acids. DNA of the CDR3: TGTGCCAGCAGTGAAGCGCTTTGGAGCCAGGTTGAAGCTTTCTTT. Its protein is CASSEALWSQVEAFF.

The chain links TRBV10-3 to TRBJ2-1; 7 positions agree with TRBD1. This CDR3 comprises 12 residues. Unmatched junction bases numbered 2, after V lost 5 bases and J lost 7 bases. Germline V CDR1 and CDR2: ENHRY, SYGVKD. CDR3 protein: CAISTGENEQFF. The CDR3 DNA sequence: TGTGCCATCAGTACAGGGGAGAATGAGCAGTTCTTC.

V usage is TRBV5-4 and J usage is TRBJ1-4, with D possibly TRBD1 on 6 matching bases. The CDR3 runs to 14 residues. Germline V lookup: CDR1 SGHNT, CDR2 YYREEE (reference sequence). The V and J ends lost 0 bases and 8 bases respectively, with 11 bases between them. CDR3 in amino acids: CASSLGGLAEKLFF. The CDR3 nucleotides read TGTGCCAGCAGCTTGGGGGGGCTCGCGGAAAAACTGTTTTTT.

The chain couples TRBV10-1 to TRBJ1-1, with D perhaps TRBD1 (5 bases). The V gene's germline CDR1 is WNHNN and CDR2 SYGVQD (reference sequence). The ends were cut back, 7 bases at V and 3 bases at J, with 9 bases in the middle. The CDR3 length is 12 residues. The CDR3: CASNKGYTEAFF. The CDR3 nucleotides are TGCGCCAGCAATAAGGGGTACACTGAAGCTTTCTTT.

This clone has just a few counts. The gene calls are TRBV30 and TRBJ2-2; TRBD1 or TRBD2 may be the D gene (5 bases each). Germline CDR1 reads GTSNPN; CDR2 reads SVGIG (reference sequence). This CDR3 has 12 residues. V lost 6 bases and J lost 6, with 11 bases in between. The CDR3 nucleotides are TGTGCCTGTGGTATGGGGGCCGGGGAGCTGTTTTTT. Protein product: CACGMGAGELFF.

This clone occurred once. CDR3: CASSPTSGNEQFF. CDR3 bases: TGTGCCAGCAGTCCTACTAGCGGCAATGAGCAGTTCTTC. The chain combines TRBV2 with TRBJ2-1, with 8 bases fitting TRBD2. The CDR3 covers 13 residues. Per the germline V gene, CDR1 is SNHLY and CDR2 is FYNNEI. With V trimmed by 5 bases and J by 6 bases, 3 bases remained unmatched.

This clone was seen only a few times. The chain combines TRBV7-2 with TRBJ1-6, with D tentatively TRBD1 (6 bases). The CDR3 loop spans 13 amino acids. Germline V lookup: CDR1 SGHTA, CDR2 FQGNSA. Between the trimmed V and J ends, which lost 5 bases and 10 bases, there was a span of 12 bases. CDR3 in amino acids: CASSLQGGSPLHF. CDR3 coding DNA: TGTGCCAGCAGCCTACAGGGCGGCTCACCCCTCCACTTT.

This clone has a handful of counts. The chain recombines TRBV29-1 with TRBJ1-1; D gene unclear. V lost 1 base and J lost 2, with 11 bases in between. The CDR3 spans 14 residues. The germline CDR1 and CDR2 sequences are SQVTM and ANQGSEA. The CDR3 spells CSVEGNIRNTEAFF. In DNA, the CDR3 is TGCAGCGTTGAAGGGAATATAAGAAACACTGAAGCTTTCTTT.

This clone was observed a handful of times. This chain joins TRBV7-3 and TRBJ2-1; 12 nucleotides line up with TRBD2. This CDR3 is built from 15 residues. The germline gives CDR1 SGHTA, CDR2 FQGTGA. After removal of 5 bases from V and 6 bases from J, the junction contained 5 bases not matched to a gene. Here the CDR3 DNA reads TGTGCCAGCAGCCCCCTAGCGGGGGGGGCCAATGAGCAGTTCTTC. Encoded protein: CASSPLAGGANEQFF.

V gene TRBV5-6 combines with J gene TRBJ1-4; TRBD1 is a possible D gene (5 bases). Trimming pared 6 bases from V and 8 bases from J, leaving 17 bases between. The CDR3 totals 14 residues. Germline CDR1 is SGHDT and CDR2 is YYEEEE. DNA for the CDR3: TGTGCCAGCACTATGGGGACGGAGCGGGAAAAACTGTTTTTT. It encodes CASTMGTEREKLFF.

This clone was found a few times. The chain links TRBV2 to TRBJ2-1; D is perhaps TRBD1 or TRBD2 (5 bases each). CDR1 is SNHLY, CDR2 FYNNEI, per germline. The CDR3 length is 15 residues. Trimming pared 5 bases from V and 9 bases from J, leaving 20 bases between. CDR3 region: CASSFRIDGGVEQFF. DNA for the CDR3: TGTGCCAGCAGTTTCCGGATCGATGGGGGTGTTGAGCAGTTCTTC.

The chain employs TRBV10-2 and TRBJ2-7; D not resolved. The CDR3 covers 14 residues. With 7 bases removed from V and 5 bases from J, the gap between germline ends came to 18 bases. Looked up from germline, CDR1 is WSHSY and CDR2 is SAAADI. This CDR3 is CASKFGPPRDEQYF. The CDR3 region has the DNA TGCGCCAGCAAATTTGGGCCTCCACGGGACGAGCAGTACTTC.

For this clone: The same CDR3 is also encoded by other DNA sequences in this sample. The CDR3 sequence is CASSPSGQNYEQYF. The CDR3 region has the DNA TGTGCCAGCTCACCGAGCGGCCAAAACTACGAGCAGTACTTC. The V gene is TRBV18, the J gene TRBJ2-7, with D perhaps TRBD2 (5 bases). Germline lookup yields CDR1 KGHSH and CDR2 LQKENI. V lost 3 bases to trimming and J lost 3 bases, with 12 bases between them. This CDR3 contains 14 residues.

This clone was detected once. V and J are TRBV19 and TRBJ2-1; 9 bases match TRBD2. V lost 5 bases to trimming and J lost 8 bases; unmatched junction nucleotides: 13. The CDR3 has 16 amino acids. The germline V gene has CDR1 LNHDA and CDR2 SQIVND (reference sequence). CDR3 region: CASSSTGTSLDYEQFF. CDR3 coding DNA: TGTGCCAGTAGTTCGACCGGGACTAGCTTAGACTATGAGCAGTTCTTC. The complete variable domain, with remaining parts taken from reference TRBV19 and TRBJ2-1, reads DGGITQSPKYLFRKEGQNVTLSCEQNLNHDAMYWYRQDPGQGLRLIYYSQIVNDFQKGDIAEGYSVSREKKESFPLTVTSAQKNPTAFYLCASSSTGTSLDYEQFFGPGTRLTVL.

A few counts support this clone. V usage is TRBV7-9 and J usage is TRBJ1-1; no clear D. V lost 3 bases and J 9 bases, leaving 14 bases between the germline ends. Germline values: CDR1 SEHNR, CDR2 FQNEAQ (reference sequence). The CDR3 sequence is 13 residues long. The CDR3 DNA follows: TGTGCCAGCAGCTTCCCCCAGGTCACCCAAGCTTTCTTT. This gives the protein CASSFPQVTQAFF.

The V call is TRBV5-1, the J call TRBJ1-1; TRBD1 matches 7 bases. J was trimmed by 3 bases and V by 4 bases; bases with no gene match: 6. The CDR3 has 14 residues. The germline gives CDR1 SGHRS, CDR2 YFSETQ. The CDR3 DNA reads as TGCGCCAGCAGCCCGCATACAGGGGACACTGAAGCTTTCTTT. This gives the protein CASSPHTGDTEAFF.

The CDR3 is CASSFTGDEQYF. In DNA form, the CDR3 reads TGCGCCAGCAGCTTTACAGGGGACGAGCAGTACTTC. This chain links TRBV5-1 with TRBJ2-7; 7 nucleotides agree with TRBD1. The CDR3 loop spans 12 amino acids. Germline-derived CDR1 and CDR2 are SGHRS and YFSETQ. V gave up 2 bases and J gave up 5 bases; unmatched junction bases: 1. Full variable domain (outside the CDR3, taken from reference TRBV5-1 and TRBJ2-7): KAGVTQTPRYLIKTRGQQVTLSCSPISGHRSVSWYQQTPGQGLQFLFEYFSETQRNKGNFPGRFSGRQFSNSRSEMNVSTLELGDSALYLCASSFTGDEQYFGPGTRLTVT.

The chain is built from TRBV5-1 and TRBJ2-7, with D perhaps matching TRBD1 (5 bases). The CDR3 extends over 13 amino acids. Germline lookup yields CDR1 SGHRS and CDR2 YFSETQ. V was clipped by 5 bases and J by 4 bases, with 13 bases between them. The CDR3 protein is CASSMDTEYEQYF. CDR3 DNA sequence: TGCGCCAGCAGTATGGACACTGAATACGAGCAGTACTTC.

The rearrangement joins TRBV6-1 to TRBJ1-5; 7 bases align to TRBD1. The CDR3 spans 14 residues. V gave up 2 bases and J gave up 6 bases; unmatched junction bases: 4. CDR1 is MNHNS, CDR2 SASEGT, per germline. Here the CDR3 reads CASSERQGGQPQHF. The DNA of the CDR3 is TGTGCCAGCAGTGAACGACAGGGCGGTCAGCCCCAGCATTTT.

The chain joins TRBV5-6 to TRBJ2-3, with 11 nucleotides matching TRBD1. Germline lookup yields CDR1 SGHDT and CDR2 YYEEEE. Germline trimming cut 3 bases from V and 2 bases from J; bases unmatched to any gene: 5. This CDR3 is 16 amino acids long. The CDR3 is CASSSLDRGLTDTQYF. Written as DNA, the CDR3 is TGTGCCAGCAGCTCCCTGGACAGGGGGCTCACAGATACGCAGTATTTT.

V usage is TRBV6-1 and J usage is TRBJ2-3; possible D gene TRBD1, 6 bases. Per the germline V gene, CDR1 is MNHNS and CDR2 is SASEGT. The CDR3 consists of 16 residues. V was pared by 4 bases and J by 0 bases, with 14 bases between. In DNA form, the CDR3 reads TGTGCCAGCAGTGGCCCGGGACACCGTAGCACAGATACGCAGTATTTT. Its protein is CASSGPGHRSTDTQYF.

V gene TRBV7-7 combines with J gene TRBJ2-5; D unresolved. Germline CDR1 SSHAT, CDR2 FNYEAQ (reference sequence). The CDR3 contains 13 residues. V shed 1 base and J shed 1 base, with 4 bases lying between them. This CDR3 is CASSLDSQETQYF. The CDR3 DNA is TGTGCCAGCAGCTTAGACAGCCAAGAGACCCAGTACTTC.

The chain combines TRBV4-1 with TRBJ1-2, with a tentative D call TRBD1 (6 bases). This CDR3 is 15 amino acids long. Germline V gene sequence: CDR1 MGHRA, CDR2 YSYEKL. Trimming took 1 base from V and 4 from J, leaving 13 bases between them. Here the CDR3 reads CASSQGGEGVYGYTF. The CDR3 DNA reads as TGCGCCAGCAGCCAAGGGGGCGAGGGGGTCTATGGCTACACCTTC.

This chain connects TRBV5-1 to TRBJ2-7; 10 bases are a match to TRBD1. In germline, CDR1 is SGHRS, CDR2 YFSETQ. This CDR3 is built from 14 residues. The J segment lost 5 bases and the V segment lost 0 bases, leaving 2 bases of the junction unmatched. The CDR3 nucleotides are TGCGCCAGCAGCTTGGCGGGACAGGGGAACGAGCAGTACTTC. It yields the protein CASSLAGQGNEQYF.

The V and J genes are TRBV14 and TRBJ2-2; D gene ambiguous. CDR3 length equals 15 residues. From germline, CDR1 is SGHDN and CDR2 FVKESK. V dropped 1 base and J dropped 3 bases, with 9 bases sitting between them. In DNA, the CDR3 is TGTGCCAGCAGCCAAGCCTTCGGGTACACCGGGGAGCTGTTTTTT. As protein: CASSQAFGYTGELFF.

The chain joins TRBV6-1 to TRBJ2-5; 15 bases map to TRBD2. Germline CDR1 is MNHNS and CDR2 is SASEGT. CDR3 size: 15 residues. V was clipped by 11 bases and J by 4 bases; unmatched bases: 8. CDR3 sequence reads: CAGKGGLAGGETQYF. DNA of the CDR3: TGTGCCGGGAAAGGGGGACTAGCGGGAGGAGAGACCCAGTACTTC.

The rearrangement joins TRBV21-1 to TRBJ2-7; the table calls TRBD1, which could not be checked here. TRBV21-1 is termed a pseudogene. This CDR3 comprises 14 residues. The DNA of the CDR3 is TGTGCCCACGGGTTGCAGGGGGCGGGCTACGAGCAGTACTTC. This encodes CAHGLQGAGYEQYF.